The 8 T cell receptor beta chains listed next were all sequenced from one sample in a study of molecular identifiers for immune sequencing clone quantification. Using its own MiXCR run on the PCR reads, TCRdb lists one record per CDR3 protein. The table records 460,000 or so distinct CDR3 sequences, 20% to 25% of them present only once. The sequenced sample was naive CD8+ T cells from blood, with Jurkat cell RNA spiked in. Subset specified: FACS-sorted CD8+CD4-CCR7+CD45RA+ naive T cells. All receptors come from a human donor in good health. Some libraries in this study had Jurkat cell RNA spiked in.

This clonotype was recorded a few times. This chain connects TRBV6-5 to TRBJ2-3; no reliable D call. CDR1 is MNHEY and CDR2 is SVGAGI in the germline V gene. This CDR3 is built from 13 residues. The V and J ends lost 5 bases and 6 bases respectively, with 12 bases between them. The DNA for the CDR3 is TGTGCCAGCAGTCCGGTAGCTTTCGATACGCAGTATTTT. It specifies CASSPVAFDTQYF.

With regard to this clonotype: Possible read error: a much larger clone is one base away. This sequence joins TRBV7-2 and TRBJ2-1; 7 bases align to TRBD2. Germline V gives CDR1 SGHTA, CDR2 FQGNSA. The CDR3 consists of 15 residues. V was pared by 5 bases and J by 4 bases, with 8 bases of the junction left unmatched. The CDR3 is CASSLSGVKYNEQFF. CDR3 coding DNA: TGTGCCAGCAGCCTCAGCGGGGTAAAGTACAATGAGCAGTTCTTC.

The chain employs TRBV4-3 and TRBJ2-3; D uncertain. The V gene lost 7 bases and the J gene lost 0 bases, with 14 bases spanning the gap. Germline assignment: CDR1 LGHNA and CDR2 YSLEER. The CDR3 loop spans 15 amino acids. CDR3 sequence: CASKSSVSSTDTQYF. Here the CDR3 DNA reads TGCGCCAGCAAAAGCTCAGTTTCTAGCACAGATACGCAGTATTTT.

A remark on this clonotype: This clone may be a read error of a much larger clone one base away. The rearrangement links TRBV6-5 to TRBJ2-6, with a tentative D call TRBD1 (5 bases). This CDR3 contains 15 residues. The germline CDR1 and CDR2 sequences are MNHEY and SVGAGI. The CDR3 sequence is CASSLGVSGASVLTF. The CDR3 DNA reads as TGTGCCAGCAGTTTAGGGGTCTCTGGGGCCAGCGTCCTGACTTTC.

The rearrangement joins TRBV13 to TRBJ2-1; 11 bases are shared with TRBD2. The ends lost 4 bases at V and 10 bases at J; junction bases unmatched: 9. CDR1 is PRHDT, CDR2 FYEKMQ, per germline (reference sequence). The CDR3 spans 15 residues. CDR3 nucleotide sequence: TGTGCCAGCAGCTCACTAGCGGGAGACCCTCGAGAGCAGTTCTTC. Translated: CASSSLAGDPREQFF.

This chain's CDR3 is CASRPGEQYF. In DNA, the CDR3 is TGTGCCAGCAGGCCGGGCGAGCAGTACTTC. This chain links TRBV7-3 with TRBJ2-7; D not certain. Trimming removed 6 bases at V and 6 bases at J, with 6 bases between. Germline-derived CDR1 and CDR2 are SGHTA and FQGTGA. This CDR3 is 10 amino acids long.

V is TRBV19 and J is TRBJ1-6; 7 bases map to TRBD1. The junction had 13 bases not matched to a gene; V was cut back by 7 bases and J by 10 bases. The germline gives CDR1 LNHDA, CDR2 SQIVND (reference sequence). The CDR3 covers 15 residues. CDR3 nucleotides: TGTGCCAGTACCCGAATCGGGACAGACCACTCACCCCTCCACTTT. Residues: CASTRIGTDHSPLHF.

Note on this clonotype: Just one base apart from a much larger clone, this may be a read error. The rearrangement uses TRBV6-6 and TRBJ1-1; D unresolved. Germline CDR1 MNHNY, CDR2 SVGAGI (reference sequence). This CDR3 has 14 amino acids. V was pared by 2 bases and J by 10 bases, with 17 bases between. The CDR3 sequence: CASSYNAVDPGAFF. CDR3 nucleotide sequence: TGTGCCAGCAGTTACAACGCCGTTGATCCGGGAGCTTTCTTT.